Listed here are 25 T cell receptor beta chains from one sample, sequenced in a study of cytomegalovirus exposure and HLA in healthy donors. The method was immunoSEQ multiplex PCR; TCRdb's version includes in-frame clones alone and lacks a portion of them. The sample contains 180,000 or so clones, about 89% of which appear only once. Specimen: PBMCs. The receptor set was obtained from a man younger than 40 in good health and CMV-seropositive.

The chain joins TRBV9 to TRBJ2-1; unclear D gene. Trimming left V 5 bases short and J 8 bases short, with 11 bases between. The CDR3 has 12 residues. Germline CDR1 and CDR2: SGDLS and YYNGEE. The DNA for the CDR3 is TGTGCCAGCAGTAACACAGTGGATGAGCAGTTCTTC. It translates to CASSNTVDEQFF.

CDR3 amino acids: CASSGQGHMDGYTF. In DNA form, the CDR3 reads TGTGCCAGCAGCGGACAGGGACATATGGATGGCTACACCTTC. The genes are TRBV7-9 and TRBJ1-2, with 8 bases identical to TRBD1. Losses at the gene ends were 5 bases for V and 6 bases for J; bases not matched to a gene: 8. There are 14 residues in the CDR3. The germline CDR1 and CDR2 sequences are SEHNR and FQNEAQ (reference sequence).

This sequence joins TRBV9 and TRBJ2-5; D not resolved. Germline assignment: CDR1 SGDLS and CDR2 YYNGEE. The CDR3 is 14 amino acids. Trimming took 3 bases from V and 5 from J, leaving 14 bases between them. The CDR3 bases are TGTGCCAGCAGCGGCGAAGGGTTTCGGGAGACCCAGTACTTC. This codes for CASSGEGFRETQYF.

The rearrangement joins TRBV6-5 to TRBJ1-5; unclear D gene. Trimming took off 6 bases at V and 5 bases at J, with 8 bases between the two ends. This CDR3 has 12 amino acids. Germline V gene data show CDR1 as MNHEY and CDR2 as SVGAGI. The CDR3 nucleotides are TGTGCCAGCAGCAGATACGATCAGCCCCAGCATTTT. Its protein is CASSRYDQPQHF.

The chain couples TRBV7-9 to TRBJ1-2; D perhaps matches TRBD1 (6 bases). Trimming shortened V by 4 bases and J by 4 bases, and 7 bases separated the two germline ends. This CDR3 comprises 12 residues. Germline assignment: CDR1 SEHNR and CDR2 FQNEAQ (reference sequence). The CDR3 loop reads CASSSDSYGYTF. CDR3 coding DNA: TGTGCCAGCAGCTCGGACAGCTATGGCTACACCTTC.

The chain has TRBV6-6 and TRBJ1-5; TRBD1 is a possible D gene (5 bases). V was shortened by 5 bases and J by 4 bases, with 15 bases between the two germline ends. CDR3 length equals 15 residues. Germline lookup yields CDR1 MNHNY and CDR2 SVGAGI (reference sequence). The CDR3: CASSGGGTGNQPQHF. CDR3 DNA: TGTGCCAGCAGTGGGGGGGGGACGGGGAATCAGCCCCAGCATTTT.

The rearrangement links TRBV5-6 to TRBJ2-7; D is ambiguous. CDR1 SGHDT and CDR2 YYEEEE come from the germline V gene. CDR3 length equals 11 residues. V was clipped by 3 bases and J by 1 base, with 2 bases between them. The CDR3 nucleotides are TGTGCCAGCAGCTATTCCTACGAGCAGTACTTC. It yields the protein CASSYSYEQYF.

The chain carries TRBV7-9 and TRBJ2-2; D uncertain. Germline V lookup: CDR1 SEHNR, CDR2 FQNEAQ (reference sequence). The CDR3 sequence is 15 residues long. Between the trimmed V and J ends, which lost 5 bases and 0 bases, there was a span of 10 bases. CDR3 in amino acids: CASSPNPTNTGELFF. CDR3 nucleotide sequence: TGTGCCAGCAGCCCTAACCCGACGAACACCGGGGAGCTGTTTTTT.

The genes are TRBV5-4 and TRBJ2-1; a possible D gene is TRBD2 (6 bases). The germline V gene has CDR1 SGHNT and CDR2 YYREEE (reference sequence). The germline V and J ends were trimmed by 2 bases and 12 bases, with 15 bases remaining between them. The CDR3 is 13 residues long. The CDR3 loop reads CASSFGLDYGQFF. In DNA, the CDR3 is TGTGCCAGCAGCTTCGGATTGGACTACGGGCAGTTCTTC.

The chain has TRBV28 and TRBJ1-5, with 8 bases lining up with TRBD1. CDR3 length: 18 residues. The V and J ends lost 7 bases and 4 bases, in that order; junction bases with no gene match: 18. Germline CDR1 is MDHEN and CDR2 is SYDVKM. CDR3 amino acids: CASKPPGTGTIRNQPQHF. CDR3 DNA: TGTGCCAGCAAACCCCCAGGGACAGGAACGATCAGGAATCAGCCCCAGCATTTT.

This clone showed up just a few times. The genes are TRBV7-9 and TRBJ1-2, with D possibly matching TRBD1 (6 bases). The CDR3 consists of 17 residues. Germline V gives CDR1 SEHNR, CDR2 FQNEAQ (reference sequence). Trimming left V 3 bases short and J 8 bases short, with 25 bases between. The CDR3: CASSLSGAGDGGSGYTF. Written as DNA, the CDR3 is TGTGCCAGCAGCTTGTCGGGGGCAGGGGATGGTGGTAGCGGCTACACCTTC.

The chain carries TRBV30 and TRBJ2-3, with 10 bases lining up with TRBD2. J lost 1 base, V lost 4 bases, and 5 bases had no gene match. The CDR3 covers 15 residues. Germline loops: CDR1 GTSNPN, CDR2 SVGIG (reference sequence). CDR3 nucleotide sequence: TGTGCCTGGACCGGTCTAGCGGGGGGCACAGATACGCAGTATTTT. Amino acid sequence: CAWTGLAGGTDTQYF.

This chain uses TRBV6-5 with TRBJ2-7, with D tentatively TRBD2 (5 bases). Trimming removed 0 bases from V and 0 bases from J, with 12 bases in between. The CDR3 covers 16 residues. The germline CDR1 and CDR2 sequences are MNHEY and SVGAGI. CDR3 nucleotides: TGTGCCAGCAGTTACTCGGGGTTGGGAGACTCCTACGAGCAGTACTTC. Translation gives CASSYSGLGDSYEQYF.

CDR3 residues: CASSLGNSYEQYF. CDR3 DNA sequence: TGTGCCAGCAGTTTGGGTAACTCCTACGAGCAGTACTTC. The chain couples TRBV6-5 to TRBJ2-7; unclear D gene. In germline, CDR1 is MNHEY, CDR2 SVGAGI. This CDR3 has 13 residues. The V end lost 4 bases, the J end lost 0 bases, and 7 bases lay between the germline ends.

This clone was counted once. V gene TRBV28 combines with J gene TRBJ1-1; the D gene is possibly TRBD1 (6 bases). The CDR3 runs to 14 residues. The ends were cut back, 6 bases at V and 1 base at J, with 12 bases in the middle. Germline CDR1 MDHEN, CDR2 SYDVKM. CDR3: CASSALQGNTEAFF. The CDR3 DNA reads TGTGCCAGCAGCGCATTACAGGGGAACACTGAAGCTTTCTTT.

This sequence joins TRBV19 and TRBJ2-7, with a tentative D call TRBD1 (8 bases). Germline V gene sequence: CDR1 LNHDA, CDR2 SQIVND (reference sequence). This CDR3 is 14 amino acids long. Trimming left V 3 bases short and J 2 bases short, with 11 bases between. CDR3: CASSITGGAYEQYF. Here the CDR3 DNA reads TGTGCCAGTAGTATTACAGGGGGGGCCTACGAGCAGTACTTC.

This chain links TRBV7-3 with TRBJ2-2; D unclear. The V gene lost 5 bases and the J gene lost 6 bases, with 10 bases spanning the gap. CDR3 size: 13 residues. Germline values: CDR1 SGHTA, CDR2 FQGTGA. The DNA for the CDR3 is TGTGCCAGCAGCCCATATAGGTCCGGGGAGCTGTTTTTT. Translated: CASSPYRSGELFF.

V is TRBV7-2 and J is TRBJ1-1; D is perhaps TRBD1 (5 bases). The length of the CDR3 is 15 residues. Germline values: CDR1 SGHTA, CDR2 FQGNSA. The V end was cut by 1 base, the J end by 8 bases, with 17 bases between. The CDR3 loop is CASSLVLGVELEAFF. In DNA form, the CDR3 reads TGTGCCAGCAGCTTAGTTTTGGGGGTAGAGCTCGAAGCTTTCTTT. Filled out from reference TRBV7-2 and TRBJ1-1, the complete variable domain reads GAGVSQSPSNKVTEKGKDVELRCDPISGHTALYWYRQSLGQGLEFLIYFQGNSAPDKSGLPSDRFSAERTGGSVSTLTIQRTQQEDSAVYLCASSLVLGVELEAFFGQGTRLTVV.

The chain links TRBV7-9 to TRBJ2-5; 14 bases align to TRBD2. The CDR3 consists of 17 residues. CDR1 and CDR2 from the germline V gene are SEHNR and FQNEAQ (reference sequence). The V gene end was trimmed by 5 bases and the J gene end by 5 bases; junction bases not matched to a gene: 10. In nucleotides, the CDR3 is TGTGCCAGCAGCCAAGCCGGACTAGCGGGGGGCTGGGAGACCCAGTACTTC. Protein sequence: CASSQAGLAGGWETQYF.

The chain has TRBV5-8 and TRBJ2-1; possible D gene TRBD1, 7 bases. The germline CDR1 and CDR2 sequences are SGHTS and YDEGEE. V dropped 1 base and J dropped 1 base, with 9 bases sitting between them. This CDR3 spans 15 amino acids. The CDR3 is CASSLQGGSYNEQFF. CDR3 bases: TGTGCCAGCAGCTTGCAGGGGGGTTCCTACAATGAGCAGTTCTTC.

The gene calls are TRBV9 and TRBJ2-1; maybe TRBD1 (6 bases). CDR1 is SGDLS and CDR2 is YYNGEE in the germline V gene. The CDR3 loop spans 17 amino acids. V was clipped by 2 bases and J by 7 bases, with 22 bases between them. CDR3 in DNA: TGTGCCAGCAGCGTGACCCGACAATGGGGGCTAGGTAATGAGCAGTTCTTC. It yields the protein CASSVTRQWGLGNEQFF. The full variable domain, in which reference TRBV9 and TRBJ2-1 provide the parts outside the CDR3, is DSGVTQTPKHLITATGQRVTLRCSPRSGDLSVYWYQQSLDQGLQFLIQYYNGEERAKGNILERFSAQQFPDLHSELNLSSLELGDSALYFCASSVTRQWGLGNEQFFGPGTRLTVL.

This clone appeared once. The CDR3 here is CASSLEGTGANVLTF. The DNA of the CDR3 is TGTGCCAGCAGCTTGGAAGGGACCGGGGCCAACGTCCTGACTTTC. This chain uses TRBV5-6 with TRBJ2-6; D might be TRBD1 or TRBD2, each matching 5 bases. Deletions cut 0 bases from V and 4 bases from J, with 8 bases between. Germline CDR1 and CDR2: SGHDT and YYEEEE. The CDR3 is 15 residues long.

The V and J genes are TRBV6-1 and TRBJ2-7, with D possibly TRBD1 on 6 matching bases. The V gene lost 2 bases and the J gene lost 1 base, with 12 bases spanning the gap. Germline lookup yields CDR1 MNHNS and CDR2 SASEGT. The CDR3 runs to 15 residues. CDR3 coding DNA: TGTGCCAGCAGTGAACCGTATAGGGGGTCCTACGAGCAGTACTTC. It codes for CASSEPYRGSYEQYF.

Points on this clone: This CDR3 is also generated by other DNA sequences in the sample. The V gene is TRBV5-4, the J gene TRBJ2-7; D not certain. This CDR3 is 12 amino acids long. The ends were cut back, 3 bases at V and 1 base at J, with 5 bases in the middle. From germline, CDR1 is SGHNT and CDR2 YYREEE (reference sequence). The DNA for the CDR3 is TGTGCCAGCAGCTGGGGATCCTACGAGCAGTACTTC. This translates into CASSWGSYEQYF.

The J gene is TRBJ1-5, the V gene TRBV25-1, with TRBD1 matching over 7 bases. With 4 bases clipped from V and 4 bases from J, the junction kept 7 bases outside the gene matches. The CDR3 runs to 15 residues. The germline V gene encodes CDR1 MGHDK and CDR2 SYGVNS. This CDR3 reads CASSVGGAPNQPQHF. CDR3 in DNA: TGTGCCAGCAGTGTAGGGGGCGCGCCGAATCAGCCCCAGCATTTT. Full variable domain (missing parts from reference TRBV25-1 and TRBJ1-5): EADIYQTPRYLVIGTGKKITLECSQTMGHDKMYWYQQDPGMELHLIHYSYGVNSTEKGDLSSESTVSRIRTEHFPLTLESARPSHTSQYLCASSVGGAPNQPQHFGDGTRLSIL.